Presented here are 15 T cell receptor beta chains from one specimen sequenced in a study of OX40 agonist ivuxolimab in advanced cancers. Measured with immunoSEQ multiplex PCR; TCRdb has only the in-frame clones, and not every one. The sample contains about 55,000 clones, 77% of which appear only once. The specimen comprised CD4+ or CD8+ T cells sorted from blood, sampled in a trial of the OX40 agonist ivuxolimab. The receptors derive from an adult with an advanced solid tumor such as melanoma, head and neck, liver or kidney cancer.

This clone was observed a handful of times. Written as DNA, the CDR3 is TGTGCCAGTTCAGTCGACCCAACTAACTATGGCTACACCTTC. Translating gives CASSVDPTNYGYTF. The genes are TRBV19 and TRBJ1-2, with no clear D. V was trimmed by 8 bases and J by 0 bases, leaving 13 bases between them. The germline CDR1 and CDR2 sequences are LNHDA and SQIVND (reference sequence). CDR3 length equals 14 residues.

The V gene is TRBV28, the J gene TRBJ1-2; D is unresolved. Germline CDR1 is MDHEN and CDR2 is SYDVKM. The germline V and J ends were trimmed by 6 bases and 2 bases, with 13 bases remaining between them. This CDR3 is built from 14 residues. The CDR3: CASRDLTRNYGYTF. In DNA, the CDR3 is TGTGCCAGCAGGGACCTAACACGGAACTATGGCTACACCTTC.

This clone was recorded only once. V is TRBV7-6 and J is TRBJ1-4; D ambiguous. The CDR3 loop spans 12 amino acids. Germline V gives CDR1 SGHVS, CDR2 FNYEAQ. V lost 5 bases, J lost 11 bases, and 12 bases lay in between. The CDR3 sequence: CASSPTAGKLFF. The CDR3 nucleotides read TGTGCCAGCAGCCCTACAGCCGGGAAACTGTTTTTT.

This chain links TRBV7-2 with TRBJ1-3; D possibly corresponds to TRBD1 (6 bases). The germline CDR1 and CDR2 sequences are SGHTA and FQGNSA. Between the trimmed V and J ends, which lost 3 bases and 2 bases, there was a span of 8 bases. The CDR3 is 14 residues long. This chain's CDR3 is CASSFRDTGNTIYF. CDR3 bases: TGTGCCAGCAGCTTCCGGGACACTGGAAACACCATATATTTT. Using reference TRBV7-2 and TRBJ1-3 for the parts outside the CDR3, the full variable domain is GAGVSQSPSNKVTEKGKDVELRCDPISGHTALYWYRQSLGQGLEFLIYFQGNSAPDKSGLPSDRFSAERTGGSVSTLTIQRTQQEDSAVYLCASSFRDTGNTIYFGEGSWLTVV.

V and J are TRBV5-1 and TRBJ1-4; D is uncertain. This CDR3 has 14 residues. The ends were cut back, 1 base at V and 7 bases at J, with 11 bases in the middle. CDR1 and CDR2 (germline): SGHRS, YFSETQ. This CDR3 is CASSLNRRSEKLFF. CDR3 nucleotides: TGCGCCAGCAGCTTGAACCGTAGGAGTGAAAAACTGTTTTTT.

This clone was observed a few times. The rearrangement uses TRBV5-6 and TRBJ1-6; no clear D. The CDR3 is 15 residues long. Germline assignment: CDR1 SGHDT and CDR2 YYEEEE. Deletions cut 0 bases from V and 5 bases from J, with 9 bases between. CDR3 nucleotides: TGTGCCAGCAGCTTGGGCGGGCGGGATAATTCACCCCTCCACTTT. Its protein product is CASSLGGRDNSPLHF.

In this sample, this clone turned up once. The chain carries TRBV28 and TRBJ2-7; 8 nucleotides match TRBD1. The CDR3 consists of 14 residues. After removal of 5 bases from V and 4 bases from J, the junction contained 7 bases not matched to a gene. The germline gives CDR1 MDHEN, CDR2 SYDVKM. Here the CDR3 reads CASSTTGGWYEQYF. For the CDR3, the DNA is TGTGCCAGCAGTACTACAGGGGGGTGGTACGAGCAGTACTTC.

This clone has only one observation. This CDR3 reads CASSLGLDRGSADTQYF. The CDR3 coding sequence is TGTGCCAGCAGCTTGGGCCTAGACAGGGGGAGCGCAGATACGCAGTATTTT. V and J are TRBV5-4 and TRBJ2-3; 9 bases map to TRBD1. CDR3 length: 17 residues. Germline assignment: CDR1 SGHNT and CDR2 YYREEE (reference sequence). V trimming: 0 bases; J trimming: 4 bases; junction bases outside the gene matches: 9.

CDR3 nucleotide sequence: TGTGCCAGCAGCGTAGGGGCGAAGACCTACGAGCAGTACTTC. This encodes CASSVGAKTYEQYF. This rearrangement joins TRBV9 to TRBJ2-7, with D uncertain. Germline CDR1 is SGDLS and CDR2 is YYNGEE. The V and J ends lost 0 bases and 2 bases respectively, with 9 bases between them. CDR3 length equals 14 residues.

The chain joins TRBV28 to TRBJ1-4; 9 nucleotides align to TRBD1. In germline, CDR1 is MDHEN, CDR2 SYDVKM. J gave up 2 bases and V 4 bases, and 2 bases lay outside the gene matches. CDR3 length: 15 residues. Written as DNA, the CDR3 is TGTGCCAGCAGTTCCACAGGGGGCACTAATGAAAAACTGTTTTTT. Translation: CASSSTGGTNEKLFF.

The chain uses TRBV27 and TRBJ2-1; possible D gene TRBD2, 7 bases. The germline gives CDR1 MNHEY, CDR2 SMNVEV (reference sequence). The CDR3 totals 15 residues. Trimming cost V 7 bases and J 7 bases, with 20 bases left between them. Written as DNA, the CDR3 is TGTGCCAGCAAGGCCCTACGGGGGGCTAGAAATGAGCAGTTCTTC. Protein: CASKALRGARNEQFF.

The table lists this clone with a few counts. The gene calls are TRBV5-5 and TRBJ1-5; 7 bases agree with TRBD1. This CDR3 is 14 amino acids long. CDR1 and CDR2 (germline): SGHKS, YYEKEE (reference sequence). V gave up 4 bases and J gave up 2 bases; unmatched junction bases: 3. CDR3 nucleotide sequence: TGTGCCAGCAGCCCTGGACAGGGCAATCAGCCCCAGCATTTT. Amino acids: CASSPGQGNQPQHF.

V usage is TRBV7-9 and J usage is TRBJ2-7; D might be TRBD1 (6 bases). CDR3 length: 14 residues. Per germline, CDR1 SEHNR and CDR2 FQNEAQ (reference sequence). V gave up 0 bases and J gave up 3 bases, with 9 bases separating them. The CDR3 reads CASSLAGANYEQYF. For the CDR3, the DNA is TGTGCCAGCAGCTTAGCGGGGGCAAACTACGAGCAGTACTTC.

The rearrangement links TRBV6-6 to TRBJ1-2, with D perhaps TRBD1 (5 bases). Trimming took 5 bases from V and 6 from J, leaving 16 bases between them. Per the germline V gene, CDR1 is MNHNY and CDR2 is SVGAGI (reference sequence). There are 14 residues in the CDR3. CDR3 sequence (DNA): TGTGCCAGCAGTCTATCCAGGGAGCCCCATGGCTACACCTTC. Translation: CASSLSREPHGYTF.

Note on this clone: Since a much larger clone is just one base distant, this may be a read error. The chain employs TRBV11-2 and TRBJ1-1; D is undetermined. The length of the CDR3 is 15 residues. V lost 5 bases and J lost 0, with 13 bases in between. Germline V gene sequence: CDR1 SGHAT, CDR2 FQNNGV. The CDR3 nucleotides read TGTGCCAGCAGCATTCAATGGGTAATGAACACTGAAGCTTTCTTT. Translation: CASSIQWVMNTEAFF.